This T cell receptor beta chain was found in a study of T cells after posttransplantation cyclophosphamide. The repertoire was sequenced with immunoSEQ multiplex PCR; TCRdb's copy has only in-frame clones and lacks some. This sample comprises fewer than 55,000 clones, none seen once only. This related bone marrow graft donor gave peripheral blood on the day of marrow donation. CDR3 length equals 14 residues. The V gene lost 1 base and the J gene lost 6 bases, with 13 bases spanning the gap. CDR1 is SGHAT and CDR2 is FQNNGV in the germline V gene. This clone was seen repeatedly, ten times or more. Its antigen is still unknown. Study outcomes and limitations: Later post-transplant blood repertoires were often dominated by donor CD8+ memory clones. Blood and skin or GI T cell repertoires showed limited TRB overlap.

Sequenced material: PBMCs. The J gene is TRBJ2-7, the V gene TRBV11-2, with D perhaps TRBD2 (6 bases). This receptor was taken from a man aged 35 to 55 in good health, CMV-negative, and a related stem cell transplant donor. The CDR3 DNA reads as TGTGCCAGCAGCTTAGGCCGGGGGTCGATCGAGCAGTACTTC. It translates to CASSLGRGSIEQYF.